The present TCR beta chain was sequenced within a study of CD8 T cells in Susac syndrome. Study-level findings and limits: A relatively small number of individuals underwent TCR sequencing and HLA analysis.

In the case of this clonotype: As yet, its antigen is unknown.

Negative isolation yielded CD4+ and CD8+ T cells, and FACS enriched TEMRA cells. The CDR3 has 14 amino acids. V gave up 2 bases and J gave up 2 bases, with 10 bases separating them. Random hexamers primed reverse transcription of about 0.45 to 1 ug RNA. immunoSEQ multiplex PCR amplified TCR beta CDR3 across 54 Vbeta, 13 Jbeta. TCRdb ran MiXCR on the immunoSEQ multiplex PCR reads and lists one entry per CDR3 protein. The table includes approximately 270,000 distinct CDR3 sequences, around 95% detected once. This TCR was recovered from a human donor with multiple sclerosis. The V and J genes are TRBV12-3 or TRBV12-4 and TRBJ2-7; D may be TRBD1 (5 bases). Sequenced material: CD4+ T cells from PBMCs. CDR3 nucleotide sequence: TGTGCCAGCAGTTTATGGCAGGGAACCTACGAGCAGTACTTC. As protein: CASSLWQGTYEQYF.